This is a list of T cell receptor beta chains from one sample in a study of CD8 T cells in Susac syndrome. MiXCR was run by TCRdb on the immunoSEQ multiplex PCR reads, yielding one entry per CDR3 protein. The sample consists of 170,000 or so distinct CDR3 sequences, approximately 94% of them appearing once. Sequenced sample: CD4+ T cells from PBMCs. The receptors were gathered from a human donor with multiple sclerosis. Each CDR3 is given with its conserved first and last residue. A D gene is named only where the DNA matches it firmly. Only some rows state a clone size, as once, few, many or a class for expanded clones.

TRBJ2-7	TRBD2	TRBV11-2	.	CASSLDRMGLNDAQYF	TGTGCCAGCAGCTTAGATCGAATGGGACTAAATGATGCGCAGTACTTC
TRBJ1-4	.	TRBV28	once	CASSFRTGFGEKLFF	TGTGCCAGCAGTTTTCGCACAGGGTTTGGTGAAAAACTGTTTTTT
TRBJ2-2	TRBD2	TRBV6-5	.	CASTQLADTGELFF	TGTGCCAGCACCCAACTAGCGGACACCGGGGAGCTGTTTTTT
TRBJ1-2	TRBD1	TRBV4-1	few	CASSPADRDGYTF	TGCGCCAGCAGCCCCGCTGACAGGGACGGCTACACCTTC
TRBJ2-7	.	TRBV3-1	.	CASSQEVGYEQYF	TGTGCCAGCAGCCAAGAAGTCGGCTACGAGCAGTACTTC
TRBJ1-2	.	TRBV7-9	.	CGTQGFSGYTF	TGTGGAACTCAAGGGTTCAGTGGCTACACCTTC
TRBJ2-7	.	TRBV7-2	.	CASSSSQAHYEQYF	TGTGCCAGCAGCTCCTCCCAGGCTCACTACGAGCAGTACTTC
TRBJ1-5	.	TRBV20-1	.	CSARVQANQPQHF	TGCAGTGCTAGAGTTCAGGCGAATCAGCCCCAGCATTTT
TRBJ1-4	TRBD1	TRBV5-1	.	CASSSGTAEKLFF	TGCGCCAGCAGCTCCGGGACAGCTGAAAAACTGTTTTTT
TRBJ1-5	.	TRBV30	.	CPWSVDSNQPQHF	TGTCCCTGGAGTGTAGATAGCAATCAGCCCCAGCATTTT
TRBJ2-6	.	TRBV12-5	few	CASGRSGANVLTF	TGTGCTAGTGGCCGCTCTGGGGCCAACGTCCTGACTTTC
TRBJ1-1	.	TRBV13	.	CASSLAGSHEAFF	TGTGCCAGCAGCTTAGCAGGGTCCCATGAAGCTTTCTTT
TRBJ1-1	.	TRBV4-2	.	CASSQDSGTEAFF	TGTGCCAGCAGCCAAGACTCCGGGACAGAAGCTTTCTTT
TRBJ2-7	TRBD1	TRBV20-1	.	CSGKTGISSYEQYF	TGCAGTGGGAAGACAGGGATTAGTTCCTACGAGCAGTACTTC
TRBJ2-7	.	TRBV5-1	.	CASSLDNFYEQYF	TGCGCCAGCAGCTTGGACAATTTCTACGAGCAGTACTTC
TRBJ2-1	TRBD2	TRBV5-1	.	CASRVVRGGSDEQFF	TGCGCCAGCAGGGTAGTTCGGGGCGGGAGTGATGAGCAGTTCTTC
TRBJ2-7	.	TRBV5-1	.	CASSLGVGVPSYEQYF	TGCGCCAGCAGCTTGGGGGTGGGGGTACCATCCTACGAGCAGTACTTC
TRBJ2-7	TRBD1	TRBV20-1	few	CSATSTGWYEQYF	TGCAGTGCTACCTCGACAGGGTGGTACGAGCAGTACTTC
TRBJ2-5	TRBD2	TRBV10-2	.	CASRNTGTRGTQYF	TGCGCCAGCAGAAACACCGGGACTAGAGGGACCCAGTACTTC
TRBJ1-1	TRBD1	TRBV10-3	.	CAISPDGQGMAFF	TGTGCCATCAGTCCAGACGGACAGGGGATGGCTTTCTTT
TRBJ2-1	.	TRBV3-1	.	CASSRGGTYGSNEQFF	TGTGCCAGCAGCCGAGGGGGGACTTATGGTTCGAATGAGCAGTTCTTC
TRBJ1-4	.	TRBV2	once	CASSNTGAKEKLFF	TGTGCCAGCAGCAATACAGGAGCTAAGGAAAAACTGTTTTTT
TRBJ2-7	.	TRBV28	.	CASSPAGPPYEQYF	TGTGCCAGCAGTCCGGCAGGGCCCCCCTACGAGCAGTACTTC
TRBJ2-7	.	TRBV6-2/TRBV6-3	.	CASSYEQPREQYF	TGTGCCAGCAGTTACGAGCAGCCTCGCGAGCAGTACTTC
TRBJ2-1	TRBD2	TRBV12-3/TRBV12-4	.	CASSRQLAGYNEQFF	TGTGCCAGCAGCCGGCAACTAGCGGGATACAATGAGCAGTTCTTC
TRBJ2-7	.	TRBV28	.	CASSPLGTFPHF	TGTGCCAGCAGCCCTCTCGGGACTTTTCCTCACTTC
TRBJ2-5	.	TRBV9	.	CASSVGWARETQYF	TGTGCCAGCAGCGTAGGTTGGGCCCGGGAGACCCAGTACTTC
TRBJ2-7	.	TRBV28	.	CASSFNGRGEQYF	TGTGCCAGCAGTTTTAACGGGCGAGGCGAGCAGTACTTC
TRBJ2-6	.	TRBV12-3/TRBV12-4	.	CASIESSGANVLTF	TGTGCCAGCATTGAAAGCTCTGGGGCCAACGTCCTGACTTTC
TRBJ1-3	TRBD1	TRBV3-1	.	CASSPRDRGNTIYF	TGTGCCAGCAGCCCCCGGGACAGGGGAAACACCATATATTTT
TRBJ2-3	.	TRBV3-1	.	CASSQLSTQYF	TGTGCCAGCAGCCAATTGAGTACGCAGTATTTT
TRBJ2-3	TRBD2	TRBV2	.	CASSELERGPTDTQYF	TGTGCCAGCAGTGAGTTAGAGCGGGGGCCCACAGATACGCAGTATTTT
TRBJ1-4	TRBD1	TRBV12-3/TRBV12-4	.	CASSSSPGQANEKLFF	TGTGCCAGCAGCTCTAGCCCGGGACAGGCTAATGAAAAACTGTTTTTT
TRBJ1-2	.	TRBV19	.	CASSIGQAGGYTF	TGTGCCAGTAGTATAGGACAGGCAGGTGGCTACACCTTC
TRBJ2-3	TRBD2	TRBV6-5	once	CASSYRRRPGLEDTQYF	TGTGCCAGCAGTTACCGGCGGCGTCCGGGACTAGAAGATACGCAGTATTTT
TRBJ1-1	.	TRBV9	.	CASSVDSQARGPAFF	TGTGCCAGCAGCGTAGACTCCCAGGCCCGCGGACCAGCTTTCTTT
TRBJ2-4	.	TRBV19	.	CASSIRGWGLAKNIQYF	TGTGCCAGTAGTATAAGAGGTTGGGGATTAGCCAAAAACATTCAGTACTTC
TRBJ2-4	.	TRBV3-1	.	CASSQGGKNIQYF	TGTGCCAGCAGCCAAGGCGGGAAAAACATTCAGTACTTC
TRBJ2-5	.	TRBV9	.	CASSQGAGSGRETQYF	TGTGCCAGCAGCCAAGGGGCAGGGTCAGGCCGGGAGACCCAGTACTTC
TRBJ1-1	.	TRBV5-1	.	CASSPDRPNTEAFF	TGCGCCAGCAGCCCCGACAGACCGAACACTGAAGCTTTCTTT
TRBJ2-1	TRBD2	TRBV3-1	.	CASSPRVAGGSVYNEQFF	TGTGCCAGCAGCCCACGGGTAGCGGGAGGTTCGGTCTACAATGAGCAGTTCTTC
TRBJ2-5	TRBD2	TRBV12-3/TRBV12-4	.	CASRPSGGASETQYF	TGTGCCAGCAGACCCAGCGGGGGCGCCTCCGAGACCCAGTACTTC
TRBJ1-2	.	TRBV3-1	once	CASSQVQGVSGYTF	TGTGCCAGCAGCCAAGTACAAGGGGTGTCTGGCTACACCTTC
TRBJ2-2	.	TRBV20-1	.	CSAGRNTGELFF	TGCAGTGCCGGGAGGAACACCGGGGAGCTGTTTTTT
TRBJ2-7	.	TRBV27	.	CASSLRSSVRGAAEQYF	TGTGCCAGCAGTTTACGGTCCTCGGTACGGGGGGCGGCCGAGCAGTACTTC
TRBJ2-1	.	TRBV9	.	CASSVGPHNEQFF	TGTGCCAGCAGCGTAGGACCCCACAATGAGCAGTTCTTC
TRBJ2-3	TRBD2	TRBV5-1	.	CASTSEGQRGTDTQYF	TGCGCCAGCACCTCAGAGGGCCAGCGGGGGACAGATACGCAGTATTTT
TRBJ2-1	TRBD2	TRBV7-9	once	CASSQASSGGPSSYNEQFF	TGTGCCAGCAGCCAAGCCTCTAGCGGGGGCCCGAGCTCCTACAATGAGCAGTTCTTC